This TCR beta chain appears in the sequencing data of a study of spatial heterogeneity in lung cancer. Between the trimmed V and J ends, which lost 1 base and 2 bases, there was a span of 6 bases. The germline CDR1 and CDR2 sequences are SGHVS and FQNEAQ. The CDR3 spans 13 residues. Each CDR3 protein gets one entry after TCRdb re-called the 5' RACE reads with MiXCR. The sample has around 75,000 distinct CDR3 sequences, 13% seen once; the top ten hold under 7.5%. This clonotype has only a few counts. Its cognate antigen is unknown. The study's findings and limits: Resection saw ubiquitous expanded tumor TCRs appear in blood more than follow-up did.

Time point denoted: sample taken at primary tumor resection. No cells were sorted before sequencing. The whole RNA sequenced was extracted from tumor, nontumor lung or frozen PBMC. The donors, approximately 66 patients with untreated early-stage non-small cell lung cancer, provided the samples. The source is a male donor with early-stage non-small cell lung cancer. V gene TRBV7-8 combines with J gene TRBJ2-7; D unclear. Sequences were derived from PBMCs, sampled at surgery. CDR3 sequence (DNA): TGTGCCAGCAGCTTAGATTCCCCCTACGAGCAGTACTTC. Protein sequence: CASSLDSPYEQYF.